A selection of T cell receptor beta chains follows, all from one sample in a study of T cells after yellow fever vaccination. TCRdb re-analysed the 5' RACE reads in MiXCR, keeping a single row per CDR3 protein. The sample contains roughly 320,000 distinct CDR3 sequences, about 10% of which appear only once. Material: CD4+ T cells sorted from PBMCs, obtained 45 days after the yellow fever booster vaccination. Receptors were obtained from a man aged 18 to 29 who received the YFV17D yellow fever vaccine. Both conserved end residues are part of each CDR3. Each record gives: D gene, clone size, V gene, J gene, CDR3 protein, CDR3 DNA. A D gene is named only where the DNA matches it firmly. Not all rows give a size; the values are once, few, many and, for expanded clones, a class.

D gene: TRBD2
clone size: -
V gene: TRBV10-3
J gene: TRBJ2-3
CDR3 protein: CAISESSGGTTDTQYF
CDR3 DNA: TGTGCCATCAGTGAGAGTAGCGGGGGTACCACAGATACGCAGTATTTT

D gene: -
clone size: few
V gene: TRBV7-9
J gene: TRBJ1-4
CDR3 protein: CASSPSGRNEKLFF
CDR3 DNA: TGTGCCAGCAGCCCTTCCGGACGGAATGAAAAACTGTTTTTT

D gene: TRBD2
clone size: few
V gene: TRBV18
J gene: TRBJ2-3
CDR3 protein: CASSPNPSGGGDTQYF
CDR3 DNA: TGTGCCAGCTCCCCAAACCCTAGCGGGGGAGGGGATACGCAGTATTTT

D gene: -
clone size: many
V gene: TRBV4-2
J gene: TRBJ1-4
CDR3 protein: CASTGTSGEKLFF
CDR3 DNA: TGTGCCAGCACCGGGACCTCGGGTGAAAAACTGTTTTTT

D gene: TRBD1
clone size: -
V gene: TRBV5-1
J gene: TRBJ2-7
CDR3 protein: CASSLQGQASDEQYF
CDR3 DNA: TGCGCCAGCAGCTTACAGGGACAGGCGTCCGACGAGCAGTACTTC

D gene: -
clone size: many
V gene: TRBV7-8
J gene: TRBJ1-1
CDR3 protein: CASSVDAGGAEAFF
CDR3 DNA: TGTGCCAGCAGCGTGGACGCCGGTGGGGCTGAAGCTTTCTTT

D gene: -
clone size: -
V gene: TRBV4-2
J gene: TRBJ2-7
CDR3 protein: CASSQFLLLTVPEQYF
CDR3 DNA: TGTGCCAGCAGCCAATTTCTTCTTTTAACGGTGCCCGAGCAGTACTTC

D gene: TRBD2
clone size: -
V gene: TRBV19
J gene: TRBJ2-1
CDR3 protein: CASGLAGFNEQFF
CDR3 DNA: TGTGCCAGCGGACTAGCGGGGTTCAATGAGCAGTTCTTC

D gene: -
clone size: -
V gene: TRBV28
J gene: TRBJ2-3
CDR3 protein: CATKTAGLSTDTQYF
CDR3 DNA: TGTGCCACCAAAACGGCCGGCCTAAGCACAGATACGCAGTATTTT

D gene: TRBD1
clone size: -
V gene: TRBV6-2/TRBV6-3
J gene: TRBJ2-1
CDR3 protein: CASSYSTGQGPRGQFF
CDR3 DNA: TGTGCCAGCAGTTACTCGACGGGACAGGGGCCACGAGGGCAGTTCTTC

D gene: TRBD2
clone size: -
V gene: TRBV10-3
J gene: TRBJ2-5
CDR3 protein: CAISQAGGPQETQYF
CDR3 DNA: TGTGCCATCAGTCAAGCGGGGGGACCCCAAGAGACCCAGTACTTC

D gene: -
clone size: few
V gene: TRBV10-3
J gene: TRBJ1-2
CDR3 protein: CAMGTRISRTF
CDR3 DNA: TGTGCCATGGGGACCAGAATAAGTAGGACCTTC

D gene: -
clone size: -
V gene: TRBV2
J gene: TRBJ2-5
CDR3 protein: CASSEIEWETQYF
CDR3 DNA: TGTGCCAGCAGTGAAATCGAGTGGGAGACCCAGTACTTC

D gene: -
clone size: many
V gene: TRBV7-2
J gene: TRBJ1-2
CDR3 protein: CASRPPSTVVLNYGYTF
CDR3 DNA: TGTGCCAGCAGACCCCCGAGCACAGTGGTTTTGAACTATGGCTACACCTTC

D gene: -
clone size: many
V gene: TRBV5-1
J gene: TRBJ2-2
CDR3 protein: CASRRLSDTGELFF
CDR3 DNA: TGCGCCAGCAGGCGACTTTCCGACACCGGGGAGCTGTTTTTT

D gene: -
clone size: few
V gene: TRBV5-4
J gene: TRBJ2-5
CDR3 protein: CASSLEGGPQETQYF
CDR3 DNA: TGTGCCAGCAGCTTGGAGGGGGGGCCTCAAGAGACCCAGTACTTC

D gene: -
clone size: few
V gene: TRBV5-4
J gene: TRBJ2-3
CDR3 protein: CAATIGGNTDTQYF
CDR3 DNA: TGTGCCGCGACAATTGGGGGGAACACAGATACGCAGTATTTT

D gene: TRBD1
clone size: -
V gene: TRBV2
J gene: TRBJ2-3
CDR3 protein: CASIPDRGDTQYF
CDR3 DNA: TGTGCCAGCATCCCGGACAGGGGCGATACGCAGTATTTT

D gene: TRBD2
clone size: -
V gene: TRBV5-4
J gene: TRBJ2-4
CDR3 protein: CASRPAGGGNIQYF
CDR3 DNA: TGTGCCAGCAGGCCAGCGGGGGGCGGGAACATTCAGTACTTC

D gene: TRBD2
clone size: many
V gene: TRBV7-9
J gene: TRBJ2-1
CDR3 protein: CASSLLAGGYNEQFF
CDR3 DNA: TGTGCCAGCAGCCTACTAGCGGGGGGCTACAATGAGCAGTTCTTC

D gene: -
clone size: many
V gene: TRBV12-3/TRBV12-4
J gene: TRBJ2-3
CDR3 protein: CASTLNRITDTQYF
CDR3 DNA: TGTGCCAGCACCCTCAACCGAATCACAGATACGCAGTATTTT

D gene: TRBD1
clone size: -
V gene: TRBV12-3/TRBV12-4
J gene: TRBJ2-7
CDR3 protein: CASTSRDRGSEQYF
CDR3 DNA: TGTGCCAGCACCAGCCGGGACAGGGGGTCCGAGCAGTACTTC

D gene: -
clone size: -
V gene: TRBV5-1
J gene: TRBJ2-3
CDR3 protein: CASSLTGPATDTQYF
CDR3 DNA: TGCGCCAGCAGCTTAACGGGACCCGCCACAGATACGCAGTATTTT

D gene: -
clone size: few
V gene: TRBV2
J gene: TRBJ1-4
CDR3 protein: CASTPQGGENEKLFF
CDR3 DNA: TGTGCCAGCACCCCCCAGGGCGGTGAGAATGAAAAACTGTTTTTT

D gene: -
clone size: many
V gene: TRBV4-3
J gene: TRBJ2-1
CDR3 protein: CASSQDKGYNEQFF
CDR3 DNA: TGCGCCAGCAGCCAAGATAAGGGTTACAATGAGCAGTTCTTC

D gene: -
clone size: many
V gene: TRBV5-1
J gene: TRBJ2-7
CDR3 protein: CASSVVPGNSYEQYF
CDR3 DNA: TGCGCCAGCAGCGTGGTACCAGGGAACTCCTACGAGCAGTACTTC

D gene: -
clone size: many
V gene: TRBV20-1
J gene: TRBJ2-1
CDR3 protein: CSELKLGNEQFF
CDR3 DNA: TGCAGTGAGTTGAAGCTGGGGAATGAGCAGTTCTTC

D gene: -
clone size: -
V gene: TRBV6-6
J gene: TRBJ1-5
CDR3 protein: CASSYPYRSGGPQHF
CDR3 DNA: TGTGCCAGCAGTTACCCTTACAGGTCCGGGGGGCCCCAGCATTTT

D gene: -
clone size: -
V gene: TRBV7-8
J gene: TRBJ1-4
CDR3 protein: CASSPQGRSTNEKLFF
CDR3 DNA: TGTGCCAGCAGCCCCCAGGGGCGTTCAACTAATGAAAAACTGTTTTTT

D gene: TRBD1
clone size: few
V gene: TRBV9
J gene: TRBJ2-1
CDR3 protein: CASSLMPGQGNRQFF
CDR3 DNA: TGTGCCAGCAGCCTAATGCCGGGACAGGGAAACAGGCAGTTCTTC

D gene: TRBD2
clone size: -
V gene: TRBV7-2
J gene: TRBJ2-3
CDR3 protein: CASSLYLAGATDTQYF
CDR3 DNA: TGTGCCAGCAGCTTATACCTAGCGGGGGCCACAGATACGCAGTATTTT

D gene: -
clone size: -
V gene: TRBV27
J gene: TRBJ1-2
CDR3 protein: CASRRDGHYGYTF
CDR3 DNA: TGTGCCAGCAGACGGGACGGCCACTATGGCTACACCTTC

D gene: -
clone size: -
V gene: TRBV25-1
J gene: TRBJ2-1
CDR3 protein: CASSEAQGVDNEQFF
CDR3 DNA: TGTGCCAGCAGTGAAGCACAGGGCGTTGACAATGAGCAGTTCTTC

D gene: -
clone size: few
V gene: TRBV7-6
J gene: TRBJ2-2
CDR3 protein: CASSRGVVALGTSTGELFF
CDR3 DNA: TGTGCCAGCAGCCGTGGTGTTGTGGCCCTTGGGACGAGCACCGGGGAGCTGTTTTTT

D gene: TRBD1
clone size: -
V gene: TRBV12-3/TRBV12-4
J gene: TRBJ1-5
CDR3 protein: CASRLSGQNNQPQHF
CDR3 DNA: TGTGCCAGCAGATTATCGGGACAGAACAATCAGCCCCAGCATTTT

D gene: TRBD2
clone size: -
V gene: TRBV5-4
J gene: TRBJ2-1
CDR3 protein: CASRKRGGGVNEQFF
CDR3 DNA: TGTGCCAGCAGGAAGCGGGGGGGCGGGGTCAATGAGCAGTTCTTC

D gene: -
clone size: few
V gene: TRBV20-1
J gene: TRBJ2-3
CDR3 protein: CSATRRQAGTDTQYF
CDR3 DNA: TGCAGTGCTACCAGACGACAGGCGGGCACAGATACGCAGTATTTT

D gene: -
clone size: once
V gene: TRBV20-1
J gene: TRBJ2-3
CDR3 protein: CSATTDTQYF
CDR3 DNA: TGCAGTGCTACCACAGATACGCAGTATTTT

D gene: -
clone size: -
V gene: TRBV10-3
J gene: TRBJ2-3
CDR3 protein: CAISGEDTQYF
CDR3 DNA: TGTGCCATCAGTGGAGAAGATACGCAGTATTTT